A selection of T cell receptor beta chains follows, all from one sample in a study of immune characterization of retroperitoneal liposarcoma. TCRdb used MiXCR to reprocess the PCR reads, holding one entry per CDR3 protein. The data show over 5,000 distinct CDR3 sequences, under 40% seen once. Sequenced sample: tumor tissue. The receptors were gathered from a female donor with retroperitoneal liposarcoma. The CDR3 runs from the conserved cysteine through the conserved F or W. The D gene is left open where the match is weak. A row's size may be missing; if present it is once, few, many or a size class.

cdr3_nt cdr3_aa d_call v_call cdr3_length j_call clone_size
TGTGCCAGCAGCTTGCAATGGACAACGTCGAACACCGGGGAGCTGTTTTTT CASSLQWTTSNTGELFF - TRBV7-2 17 TRBJ2-2 medium-sized
TGTGCCAGCAGCGTACAGGCCTACTCTGGAAACACCATATATTTT CASSVQAYSGNTIYF - TRBV6-1 15 TRBJ1-3 few
TGTGCCAGCGCGTTGACTAGGACCTACAATGAGCAGTACTTC CASALTRTYNEQYF - TRBV7-8 14 TRBJ2-7 few
TGTGCCAGCAGTCTACAGGCGAGGCGAACTGAAGCTTTCTTT CASSLQARRTEAFF - TRBV7-8 14 TRBJ1-1 -
TGCGCCAGCAGCCAAGGGGCGGGAGGCAGGTACGAGCAGTACTTC CASSQGAGGRYEQYF TRBD2 TRBV4-1 15 TRBJ2-7 -
TGTGCCAGCAGCTTCTGGGGATCCAATGAGCAGTACTTC CASSFWGSNEQYF - TRBV7-2 13 TRBJ2-7 -
TGTGCCAGCAGTTACCTCATCACAGATACGCAGTATTTT CASSYLITDTQYF - TRBV6-6 13 TRBJ2-3 medium-sized
TGTGCCAGCAACCTGCTCAGCTCCCAAGAGACCCAGTTCTTC CASNLLSSQETQFF - TRBV7-2 14 TRBJ2-1 many
TGTGCCAGCGTAAGCTCTGGGGCCAACGTCCTGACTTTC CASVSSGANVLTF - TRBV6-1 13 TRBJ2-6 large
TGTGCCAGCAGCTTAAGCTTGGGAGGCTACACCTTC CASSLSLGGYTF - TRBV7-2 12 TRBJ1-2 many
TGTGCCAGCAGTGGGGGACTAGACTTCAATTCACCCCTCCACTTT CASSGGLDFNSPLHF - TRBV6-1 15 TRBJ1-6 many
TGCGCCAGCAACCTAATGACTAGCGGGTTCACAGATACGCAGTATTTT CASNLMTSGFTDTQYF TRBD2 TRBV5-1 16 TRBJ2-3 many
TGCAGTGCTGGACTAGCGGGATTGGACACCGGGGAGCTGTTTTTT CSAGLAGLDTGELFF TRBD2 TRBV20-1 15 TRBJ2-2 -